The clone carrying this T cell receptor (beta chain) is large by share. The antigen remains unidentified. In a library made to pick up alpha chains, this beta chain is a stray read with a size that means little. These data come from a study of spatial heterogeneity in lung cancer. Study-wide points: Tumoral mutation counts were tracked by counts of expanded intratumoral alpha and beta TCRs.

Stated time point: sample taken at primary tumor resection. Extraction of whole RNA from tumor, nontumor lung or frozen PBMC preceded unsorted sequencing. CDR3 size: 14 residues. J gave up 0 bases and V 5 bases, and 4 bases lay outside the gene matches. The V gene's germline CDR1 is MNHNY and CDR2 SVGAGI (reference sequence). TCRdb re-derived calls from the 5' RACE reads in MiXCR, one entry per CDR3 protein. Among about 720 distinct CDR3 sequences listed, approximately 15% were seen once. This clonotype was sampled from a male donor with early-stage non-small cell lung cancer. The rearrangement joins TRBV6-6 to TRBJ2-7; 7 nucleotides agree with TRBD1. The sample consisted of lung tumor tissue, taken at surgery. The CDR3 loop reads CASSKGQTSYEQYV. The DNA of the CDR3 is TGTGCCAGCAGTAAGGGACAGACCTCCTACGAGCAGTACGTC.